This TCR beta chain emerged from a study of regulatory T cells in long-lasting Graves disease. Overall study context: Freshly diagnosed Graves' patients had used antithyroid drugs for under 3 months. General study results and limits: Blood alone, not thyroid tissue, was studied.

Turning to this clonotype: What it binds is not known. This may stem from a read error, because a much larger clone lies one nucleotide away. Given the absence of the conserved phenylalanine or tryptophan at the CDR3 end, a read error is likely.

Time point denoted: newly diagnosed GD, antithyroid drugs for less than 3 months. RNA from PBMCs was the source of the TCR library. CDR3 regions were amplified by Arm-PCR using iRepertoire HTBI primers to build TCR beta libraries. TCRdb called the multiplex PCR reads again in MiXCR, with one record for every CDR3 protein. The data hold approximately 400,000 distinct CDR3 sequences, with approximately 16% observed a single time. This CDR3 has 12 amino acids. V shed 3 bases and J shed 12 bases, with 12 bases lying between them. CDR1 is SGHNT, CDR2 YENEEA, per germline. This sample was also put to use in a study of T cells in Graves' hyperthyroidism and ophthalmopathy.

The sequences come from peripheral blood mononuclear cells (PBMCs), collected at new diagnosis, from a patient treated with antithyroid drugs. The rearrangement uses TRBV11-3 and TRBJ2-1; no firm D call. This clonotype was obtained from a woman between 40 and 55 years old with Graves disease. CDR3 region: CASSLGLSGQFL. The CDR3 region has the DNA TGTGCCAGCAGCTTGGGCCTTTCTGGGCAGTTCCTC.